Reported below is one T cell receptor (beta chain). Its antigen is as yet unknown. The CDR3 sequence is 14 residues long. V lost 7 bases, J lost 4 bases, and 14 bases lay in between. Germline V gene sequence: CDR1 MDHEN, CDR2 SYDVKM. The authors split each subset's genomic DNA evenly across several immunoSEQ plates. Assay used: immunoSEQ multiplex PCR; TCRdb lists only in-frame clones, some missing. The sample lists about 1.5 million clones; approximately 98% were seen once. The data are from a study of shared clonotypes between healthy human individuals. As for the study in general: There were three CD4 naive, three CD4 memory, two CD8 naive and one CD8 memory plates per donor.

General study points: Owing to a small donor count, the genetic and exposure-history diversity represented was limited. Inspection by rarefaction showed sorted-subset sequencing to be incomplete despite large depth.

Sequencing was carried out using naive CD4+ T cells sorted from blood. This sample's subset: CD45RA+ positively selected. The chain combines TRBV28 with TRBJ2-1; D is perhaps TRBD2 (6 bases). The clonotype originates from a man aged 25-45 years in good health. The CDR3 region has the DNA TGTGCCAGCAAACGGAGGGCCGAGTACAATGAGCAGTTCTTC. It translates to CASKRRAEYNEQFF. Looking up the rest from reference TRBV28 and TRBJ2-1 gives the full variable domain: DVKVTQSSRYLVKRTGEKVFLECVQDMDHENMFWYRQDPGLGLRLIYFSYDVKMKEKGDIPEGYSVSREKKERFSLILESASTNQTSMYLCASKRRAEYNEQFFGPGTRLTVL.